The source of this TCR beta chain is a study of CD8 T cells in ankylosing spondylitis. Points from the study as a whole: One TCR beta motif, made up of under ten highly homologous variants, appeared characteristic of ankylosing spondylitis blood.

TCRdb recomputed calls from the 5' RACE reads with MiXCR, one row per CDR3 protein. The sample lists a few hundred thousand distinct CDR3 sequences, more than 20% occurring once. This clonotype was counted only a few times. What it binds is not known. Germline CDR1 and CDR2: SEHNR and FQNEAQ (reference sequence). V shed 7 bases and J 3 bases; nucleotides not matched to a gene: 10. The CDR3 has 16 amino acids. The J gene is TRBJ2-1, the V gene TRBV7-9; 9 positions match TRBD2. This receptor was taken from a female donor with ankylosing spondylitis or in good health (not recorded which). Material: blood, either unsorted or a sorted T cell fraction (not recorded which). CDR3 nucleotides: TGTGCCAGCACCTCCCCCGGCGGGAGGGACTACAATGAGCAGTTCTTC. As protein: CASTSPGGRDYNEQFF.